This TCR beta chain is from a study of regulatory T cells in long-lasting Graves disease. Trimming left V 10 bases short and J 0 bases short, with 9 bases between. The CDR3 consists of 12 residues. The V gene's germline CDR1 is MNHNS and CDR2 SASEGT. This clonotype was counted ten times or more. Its target is unknown. iRepertoire HTBI primers and Arm-PCR of CDR3 regions built TCR beta libraries. TCRdb re-analysed the multiplex PCR reads in MiXCR, keeping a single row per CDR3 protein. The sample has some 420,000 distinct CDR3 sequences; less than 25% are singletons. Described time point: persistent/refractory GD, antithyroid drugs over 5 years with positive TRAb. After RNA was extracted from PBMCs, the TCR library was made from it. Study results and caveats: It was possible that the small sample size reduced accuracy.

The clonotype was recovered from a female donor with Graves disease. This rearrangement joins TRBV6-1 to TRBJ1-1, with no clear D. Sequenced here: peripheral blood mononuclear cells (PBMCs), sampled when the disease was refractory, from a patient treated with antithyroid drugs. CDR3 nucleotides: TGTGCCACCGGAAGCTTGAACACTGAAGCTTTCTTT. Amino acid sequence: CATGSLNTEAFF.